This TCR beta chain was found in a study of blood T cell repertoires in COVID-19. About the study: Spain, Italy and the United States supplied samples that represented acute and convalescent COVID-19. Nucleic acid was either cDNA or gDNA, and it came from T cells, B-cell-depleted T cells, or PBMCs.

Authors' processing steps: Reference gene primer amplification yielded estimated nucleated cell counts. This table comes from immunoSEQ multiplex PCR, and its TCRdb copy is limited to in-frame clones, with some not included. The DNA was the basis for D and trimming; V, J and clone size are from that table. The sample carries 200,000 to 250,000 clones, around four fifths recorded once. The V gene end was trimmed by 6 bases and the J gene end by 7 bases; junction bases not matched to a gene: 3. This CDR3 spans 13 amino acids. CDR1 and CDR2 (germline): LGHDT, YNNKEL (reference sequence). The sample consisted of peripheral blood. This chain joins TRBV3-1 (or the pseudogene TRBV3-2) and TRBJ2-1, with 10 nucleotides matching TRBD2. The TCR was taken from an elderly woman with acute or convalescent COVID-19. Written as DNA, the CDR3 is TGTGCCAGCAGTCTAGCGGGAGTGAATGAGCAGTTCTTC. Translated, it gives CASSLAGVNEQFF.